Following are 14 T cell receptor beta chains from one sample sequenced in a study of blood T cell repertoires in COVID-19. Clones were sequenced by immunoSEQ multiplex PCR, and TCRdb holds only the in-frame ones, with some missing. In the table there are 140,000 to 150,000 clones, roughly 88% of which are singletons. The sample consisted of peripheral blood. Every receptor here comes from a man in his 70s with acute or convalescent COVID-19.

V usage is TRBV6-5 and J usage is TRBJ1-1; no definite D call. From germline, CDR1 is MNHEY and CDR2 SVGAGI. CDR3 length equals 13 residues. V gave up 7 bases and J gave up 7 bases, with 16 bases separating them. CDR3 residues: CASTVDRAGEAFF. The CDR3 nucleotides are TGTGCCAGCACCGTGGACCGGGCGGGTGAAGCTTTCTTT.

The CDR3 nucleotides read TGTGCCAGCGGTAAGGAGACAGGGGTGCCAGAAGAGCAGTACTTC. Translating gives CASGKETGVPEEQYF. The gene calls are TRBV25-1 and TRBJ2-7; 8 bases agree with TRBD1. Germline CDR1 reads MGHDK; CDR2 reads SYGVNS. The CDR3 loop spans 15 amino acids. V lost 8 bases, J lost 7 bases, and 16 bases stayed unmatched.

The chain uses TRBV6-5 and TRBJ2-2; 9 nucleotides align to TRBD1. The CDR3 contains 13 residues. From germline, CDR1 is MNHEY and CDR2 SVGAGI. Trimming took 6 bases from V and 7 from J; bases not matched to a gene: 3. This chain's CDR3 is CASRGQGLGELFF. CDR3 sequence (DNA): TGTGCCAGCAGGGGACAGGGCCTCGGGGAGCTGTTTTTT.

J is TRBJ2-7 and V is TRBV10-1; 10 nucleotides align to TRBD2. The CDR3 contains 15 residues. Trimming at V came to 3 bases and at J to 2 bases, leaving 4 bases not matched to a gene. Germline values: CDR1 WNHNN, CDR2 SYGVQD (reference sequence). This CDR3 reads CASSERAGGTYEQYF. The CDR3 coding sequence is TGCGCCAGCAGTGAAAGAGCGGGGGGGACCTACGAGCAGTACTTC.

This chain connects TRBV10-3 to TRBJ1-1; 8 positions agree with TRBD1. V lost 4 bases and J lost 0; bases outside the gene matches: 4. The CDR3 totals 15 residues. The germline gives CDR1 ENHRY, CDR2 SYGVKD. The CDR3 protein is CAISGGTGMNTEAFF. CDR3 DNA sequence: TGTGCCATCAGTGGGGGGACAGGTATGAACACTGAAGCTTTCTTT.

V usage is TRBV29-1 and J usage is TRBJ1-3, with 11 bases identical to TRBD1. Germline V lookup: CDR1 SQVTM, CDR2 ANQGSEA. The CDR3 contains 17 residues. V lost 3 bases, J lost 3 bases, and 10 bases stayed unmatched. The CDR3 reads CSVDPSGQGANGNTIYF. Here the CDR3 DNA reads TGCAGCGTTGATCCAAGTGGACAGGGGGCCAATGGAAACACCATATATTTT.

The chain links TRBV11-2 to TRBJ2-3; 10 bases map to TRBD2. CDR1 and CDR2 (germline): SGHAT, FQNNGV. This CDR3 spans 16 amino acids. V was pared by 4 bases and J by 5 bases, with 9 bases of the junction left unmatched. In DNA, the CDR3 is TGTGCCAGCAGCTCGGGACTAGCGAATCGTAGAGATACGCAGTATTTT. Translated, it gives CASSSGLANRRDTQYF.

The chain has TRBV5-1 and TRBJ2-2; TRBD1 matches at 8 bases. CDR3 length: 16 amino acids. Looked up from germline, CDR1 is SGHRS and CDR2 is YFSETQ. The trim removed 4 bases at V and 6 bases at J, leaving 11 bases unmatched. The CDR3 nucleotides read TGCGCCAGCAGCATTACTGGACAGGGTGGAGCCGGGGAGCTGTTTTTT. Encoded protein: CASSITGQGGAGELFF. Full variable domain (remainder filled in from reference TRBV5-1 and TRBJ2-2): KAGVTQTPRYLIKTRGQQVTLSCSPISGHRSVSWYQQTPGQGLQFLFEYFSETQRNKGNFPGRFSGRQFSNSRSEMNVSTLELGDSALYLCASSITGQGGAGELFFGEGSRLTVL.

The gene calls are TRBV19 and TRBJ2-2; unclear D gene. CDR1 is LNHDA and CDR2 is SQIVND in the germline V gene (reference sequence). The V end was cut by 6 bases, the J end by 8 bases, with 10 bases between. There are 12 residues in the CDR3. The CDR3: CASRTYAGELFF. In DNA, the CDR3 is TGTGCCAGTAGGACATACGCGGGGGAGCTGTTTTTT.

The rearrangement joins TRBV28 to TRBJ1-3; D remains unclear. V dropped 2 bases and J dropped 0 bases, with 5 bases sitting between them. The CDR3 consists of 14 residues. Germline-derived CDR1 and CDR2 are MDHEN and SYDVKM. The DNA for the CDR3 is TGTGCCAGCAGTTTAAGGAGCTCTGGAAACACCATATATTTT. Its translation: CASSLRSSGNTIYF.

This rearrangement joins TRBV19 to TRBJ1-2; D is undetermined. CDR1 is LNHDA, CDR2 SQIVND, per germline (reference sequence). The CDR3 extends over 13 amino acids. The V gene lost 1 base and the J gene lost 4 bases, with 7 bases spanning the gap. The CDR3 DNA reads as TGTGCCAGTAGTATAGGTAGCGGCTATGGCTACACCTTC. It yields the protein CASSIGSGYGYTF. Filled out from reference TRBV19 and TRBJ1-2, the complete variable domain reads DGGITQSPKYLFRKEGQNVTLSCEQNLNHDAMYWYRQDPGQGLRLIYYSQIVNDFQKGDIAEGYSVSREKKESFPLTVTSAQKNPTAFYLCASSIGSGYGYTFGSGTRLTVV.

The chain employs TRBV10-3 and TRBJ2-7; perhaps TRBD1 as D (6 bases). Germline V lookup: CDR1 ENHRY, CDR2 SYGVKD. The CDR3 sequence is 12 residues long. The germline V and J ends were trimmed by 5 bases and 4 bases, with 9 bases remaining between them. CDR3 sequence (DNA): TGTGCCATCAGTTCACAGGGTTACGAGCAGTACTTC. Its protein product is CAISSQGYEQYF.

This chain uses TRBV19 with TRBJ2-7; 7 positions agree with TRBD1. This CDR3 spans 13 amino acids. The junction had 4 bases not matched to a gene; V was cut back by 5 bases and J by 3 bases. Germline CDR1 LNHDA, CDR2 SQIVND (reference sequence). The CDR3 sequence is CASSLRTGYEQYF. The CDR3 DNA sequence: TGTGCCAGTAGTTTGAGGACAGGCTACGAGCAGTACTTC.

This rearrangement joins TRBV5-1 to TRBJ2-5; 9 positions match TRBD2. Germline V lookup: CDR1 SGHRS, CDR2 YFSETQ. V lost 0 bases and J lost 0; bases outside the gene matches: 3. CDR3 length equals 16 residues. The CDR3 DNA sequence: TGCGCCAGCAGCTTGGTGCCTAGCGGGAACCAAGAGACCCAGTACTTC. As protein: CASSLVPSGNQETQYF.